The entry that follows covers one TCR beta chain sequence. Its antigen remains unidentified. Qualities for individual bases were not recorded, and no much larger clone is one base off. The germline V end is reduced by 4 bases and the J end by 10 bases; junction bases left unmatched: 2. From its cysteine to its phenylalanine, the CDR3 spans 11 amino acids. CDR3 DNA is the only sequence kept; it has 33 bases, read in frame from the first base. CDR1 and CDR2 (SGHNT, YYREEE) derive from the germline V gene (reference sequence). The protocol used for the library was the immunoSEQ multiplex PCR assay. The multiplex PCR relied on a mix of 60 forward primers for TCR Vbeta segments and 13 reverse primers for TCR Jbeta segments. The CDR3 region of rearranged TCR beta genes was amplified from genomic DNA with a multiplex PCR assay. The Illumina HiSeq System was used to sequence the amplified TCR beta libraries as 87-base-pair reads. Regarding the original processing steps: Across the 500 to 850 repertoires, a later analysis counted 78 million or so unique TCR beta chains, some 11 million of which were shared by at least two donors. To remove PCR and sequencing errors, raw reads were error-corrected and collapsed into unique sequences using a nearest-neighbor algorithm that merged closely related sequences. CDR3 sequences were aligned to IMGT reference sequences to assign V, D and J gene segments. For a sequence to be retained, a match of at least six nucleotides to both a V gene segment and a J gene segment was required. Rearrangements were called productive when the CDR3 lacked stop codons and stayed in frame with V and J; all others were non-productive. Following IMGT convention, CDR3 was defined as the stretch from the second conserved V-encoded cysteine to the conserved J-encoded phenylalanine. The earlier analysis of 450 to 750 of the donors excluded any sequence lacking an unambiguous match to a single V gene segment. An earlier analysis of over 450 of the donors classified V segments as functional when productive rearrangements were above 56.7% and as segregating when the standard deviation between donors was above 5%. A statistical classification framework was built to diagnose cytomegalovirus status from the catalog of TCR beta chain sequences. V and J gene assignment, in a later analysis, came from comparing TCR nucleotide sequences with IMGT/GENE-DB human TR gene sequences. The TCRdist pipeline was used in a later analysis to assign CDR3 sequences and most-parsimonious VDJ recombination scenarios. In a later analysis, each TCR beta chain was defined by its CDR3 amino acid sequence together with its V-gene family, and reads lacking a unique V-gene family were excluded. In a later analysis, 500 to 700 highly shared, low-generation-probability nucleotide sequences were removed to address suspected cross-contamination and a sequencing artifact. In a later analysis, a clonal expansion index was calculated for each public chain from normalized within-repertoire ranks of inferred template counts. A later analysis computed generation probabilities with a VDJ recombination model fitted to out-of-frame rearrangements, and checked the results against IGoR. In a later analysis, hypergeometric tests were used to score TCR-TCR, TCR-HLA and TCR-CMV co-occurrence, with a repertoire-size bias correction applied to TCR pairs. A later analysis estimated false discovery rates by permuting HLA or CMV assignments 20 times. In a later analysis, co-occurring TCRs were grouped with DBSCAN, and TCRdist sequence similarity was added when clustering was performed within HLA-allele-positive subsets. Repertoires with fewer than 30,000 or more than 120,000 public chains, plus five repertoires with anomalous nucleotide sharing, were excluded from co-occurrence clustering. Imported from immuneACCESS, the table was reduced by TCRdb to in-frame sequences with V and J called. These copies leave out some clones; in studies compared against another copy, an unresolved V gene accounts for under half, and the cause of the remainder is not known. That table gives V, J and clone size, and the DNA gave D and trimming. The sample has over 150,000 clones on record, roughly four fifths of them singletons. Just under 3% of the sample rests with the top ten.

The cohort was made up of 666 healthy bone marrow donors. At the time of sampling, all cohort members were nominally healthy, though unrecorded immune exposures were likely present. The donor tested CMV seropositive, placing the donor among the 290 or so seropositive members of the cohort. Every donor gave a peripheral blood sample, and the peripheral blood mononuclear cells from that sample were used for TCR beta sequencing. Genomic DNA was extracted from the blood cell samples with the Qiagen DNeasy Blood Extraction Kit. This sample stems from a study of cytomegalovirus exposure and HLA in healthy donors (dated by TCRdb to the late 2010s). Regarding the complete study: In an earlier analysis of approximately 500 of the donors, about 270 Gb of sequence data and some 120 million unique TCR beta sequences from about 179 million T cells were reported. Rather than using new phenotypic data, the later analysis identified candidate immune exposures from TCR beta sequences and from how often those sequences occurred across donors. Among roughly 400 genotyped donors of the cohort, an average of approximately 240,000 unique TCR beta nucleotide sequences was sequenced per donor, of which roughly 17% were non-productive. A later genetic analysis used genome-wide SNP genotypes for about three fifths of the 666 donors, treating that subset as a discovery cohort. Every repertoire in the discovery cohort had been generated on one and the same sequencing platform. The study aimed to test whether signatures of past pathogen exposure could be identified by cataloging public T cell receptors. HLA typing included class I and class II loci at four-digit resolution. Along with the roughly 700-subject first cohort, a separate validation cohort of 120 different subjects was used. Because of strong linkage in the cohort, roughly five DR-DQ haplotypes were treated as single units for association and clustering. Typing coverage varied by locus: about 629-630 donors for A, B, C, DRB1 and DQB1; approximately 520 for DQA1; about 570 for DPA1; approximately 450 for DPB1. To study patterns of TCR occurrence, a later analysis re-analyzed previously published TCR beta repertoires from around 700 donors and added high-resolution HLA genotyping. To predict cytomegalovirus infection status, the study brought together high-throughput TCR immunosequencing, statistical association of individual TCRs with disease status, and machine learning. To decide whether each TCR beta V gene segment behaved as functional or pseudogenic, an earlier analysis of approximately 600 of the donors relied on high-throughput TCR beta sequencing. Donor age, sex, ethnicity and CMV serostatus were collected together with the repertoire data. Among the approximately 400 genotyped donors, approximately 77% belonged to the genetic ancestry cluster associated with self-reported Caucasian donors. About 310 gigabases of sequencing data and 78 million or so unique TCR sequences were included in an early release covering roughly 600 HLA-typed donors. The study profiled the T cell repertoires of under 850 subjects by immunosequencing and related them to cytomegalovirus serostatus. On the study overall, not on this receptor specifically: Correlated functional status among segregating V segments might be attributable to linkage disequilibrium, but an unknown experimental factor could not be ruled out. In an earlier analysis of approximately 590 of the donors, most TCR beta V segments were observed in productive rearrangements about 90% or about 30% of the time, broadly matching IMGT annotations. A later genetic analysis reported fewer N-insertions in productive TCRs among donors in an Asian-associated ancestry cluster than the roughly 700-donor mean. Seventeen rarely observed V segments, including chromosome 9 orphons, were excluded from the earlier analysis of several hundred of the donors because counts were too low. According to a later analysis, TCR association rates differed among HLA loci, with DRB1 alleles showing the most associated TCRs and HLA-C alleles showing the fewest. Assigning TCR associations to individual alleles was difficult when HLA alleles, especially DR and DQ, strongly co-occurred. A total of 150 to 200 TCR beta chains were listed by the study as associated with cytomegalovirus. According to a later analysis, parvovirus B19, influenza, CMV and Epstein-Barr virus appeared linked to several top co-occurrence clusters. Specific HLA alleles were associated with around 18,000 TCR beta sequences at a false discovery rate of 0.05 in a later analysis. The 87-base-pair reads could not distinguish some IMGT-functional V segments, including TRBV6-2 and TRBV6-3, so those segments were excluded. The authors suggested that the approach could potentially be generalized to other disease states and immunological phenotypes. A few of the identified cytomegalovirus-associated TCR beta chains were confirmed in vitro to be specific for cytomegalovirus antigens. Across donors, most TCR sequences were observed very rarely, whereas some public TCRs were present in many individuals. Because HLA typing was missing for some donors at each locus, association tests included only the typed subset. In a later analysis, HLA-associated TCR beta chains showed more clonal expansion and lower generation probabilities than non-associated chains that were equally common. In a later analysis, most CMV-associated TCR beta chains were found to appear HLA-restricted, with HLA associations seemingly driven largely by CMV exposure. The presence/absence analyses assumed that sequencing depth was roughly uniform across donors, and that assumption may not be true. The classifier was reported to diagnose cytomegalovirus status with high specificity and sensitivity in both the original and validation cohorts. In this cohort, only TCR beta chains were sequenced, and detectable features were limited by the absence of alpha or paired-chain data. CMV serostatus was the only immune exposure information available for the cohort. A further reported finding was that TCR beta sequences accurately predicted the HLA-A and HLA-B alleles for most subjects in the first cohort. V-gene and J-gene trimming of TCR beta chains was associated with a missense DCLRE1C variant in a later genetic analysis, and the association was replicated in an independent cohort. A cluster of highly shared sequence variants was judged likely to be a technical artifact of the sequencing pipeline.

The sequenced sample was PBMCs. This TCR derives from a woman aged 45-65 years in good health and CMV-seropositive. This sequence uses TRBV5-4 and TRBJ1-1, and TRBD1 matches 9 of the central bases. The DNA sequence is given as TGTGCCAGCAGCCCGGGACAGGGAGCTTTCTTT. Its translation reads: CASSPGQGAFF.